This T cell receptor beta chain was sequenced for a study of T cells in women clearing cervical HPV infection. The wider study: No precancer developed; the control's incident HPV16 infection cleared within 12 months. Case blood drawn at lesion detection; control blood after infection cleared. Study-level results: Cases carried less TRBV6-7 than controls: approximately 0.1% versus 0.16%.

To note about this clone: What it binds is not known. The read halts 3 residues ahead of the CDR3 end, with the missing end drawn from the germline J gene.

The V end was cut by 3 bases, the J end by 2 bases, with 14 bases between. In germline, CDR1 is LNHDA, CDR2 SQIVND (reference sequence). The CDR3 consists of 16 residues. All participants had a single incident cervical HPV16 infection, and prevalent HPV16 infections were excluded. Generated by immunoSEQ multiplex PCR, the TCRdb table keeps only in-frame clones and is missing some. The sample includes under 35,000 clones. The clonotype originates from a woman between 18 and 69 years old with a cervical HPV16 infection that either progressed to CIN3+ or cleared (not recorded which). The sample consisted of blood buffy coat. The V call is TRBV19, the J call TRBJ1-5; TRBD1 might be the D (5 bases). The DNA read from the CDR3 is TGTGCCAGTAGTATTACAGGCCGGAGGGGCAATCAGCCC. Translated: CASSITGRRGNQP. The whole CDR3 region reads CASSITGRRGNQPQHF.